Below, one T cell receptor beta chain is given with its context. Clones were sequenced by immunoSEQ multiplex PCR, and TCRdb holds only the in-frame ones, with some missing. The sample includes about 180,000 clones, approximately 85% of them seen just once. This sample is drawn from a study of blood T cell repertoires in COVID-19. The length of the CDR3 is 11 residues. V dropped 6 bases and J dropped 11 bases, with 11 bases sitting between them. CDR1 and CDR2 from the germline V gene are MNHEY and SVGAGI. The sequenced sample was peripheral blood. The rearrangement joins TRBV6-5 to TRBJ2-4; maybe TRBD2 (5 bases). The sequence was collected from a human donor with active or convalescent COVID-19. The donor label of this sample is uncertain. This CDR3 reads CASSAAGVQYF. The CDR3 nucleotides are TGTGCCAGCAGCGCCGCCGGGGTTCAGTACTTC.